The 17 T cell receptor beta chains below were found in one sample sequenced in a study of blood T cell repertoires in COVID-19. Sequenced by immunoSEQ multiplex PCR; TCRdb stores in-frame clones only, minus some. The top ten hold about 1.3% of the sample, which has more than 200,000 clones, around 88% seen once. The sequenced sample consisted of peripheral blood. These receptors originate from a man at least 80 years old with acute or convalescent COVID-19.

This chain links TRBV7-3 with TRBJ2-2; 9 bases match TRBD1. The CDR3 totals 16 residues. The V gene's germline CDR1 is SGHTA and CDR2 FQGTGA. Trimming cost V 5 bases and J 5 bases; bases outside gene matches: 9. The CDR3 DNA reads as TGTGCCAGCAGCCCTCAGGGACAGGGTTTTACCGGGGAGCTGTTTTTT. This sequence encodes CASSPQGQGFTGELFF.

The CDR3 nucleotides are TGTGCCATCAGTGAAAATAGCGGGGGGGCTTATGAGCAGTTCTTC. Its protein product is CAISENSGGAYEQFF. This sequence joins TRBV10-3 and TRBJ2-1; TRBD2 matches 11 bases. Germline CDR1 is ENHRY and CDR2 is SYGVKD. J gave up 8 bases and V 3 bases, and 6 bases lay outside the gene matches. This CDR3 is 15 amino acids long.

The sample holds one count of this clone. This chain links TRBV19 with TRBJ1-1; D unclear. Per germline, CDR1 LNHDA and CDR2 SQIVND (reference sequence). Deletions cut 5 bases from V and 7 bases from J, with 17 bases between. There are 14 residues in the CDR3. The CDR3 reads CASSPWSRTVEAFF. The CDR3 nucleotides are TGTGCCAGTAGTCCTTGGTCTCGGACTGTTGAAGCTTTCTTT.

This clone was observed a few times. The chain combines TRBV4-2 with TRBJ1-3; maybe TRBD1 (6 bases). V lost 0 bases to trimming and J lost 3 bases, with 9 bases between them. Germline CDR1 reads LGHNA; CDR2 reads YNFKEQ. The CDR3 runs to 15 residues. CDR3 sequence: CASSQDRGGGNTIYF. DNA of the CDR3: TGTGCCAGCAGCCAAGACAGGGGCGGTGGAAACACCATATATTTT.

The CDR3 protein is CASSEARTHTEAFF. The DNA for the CDR3 is TGTGCCAGCAGTGAGGCTCGAACCCACACTGAAGCTTTCTTT. V gene TRBV2 combines with J gene TRBJ1-1; D is unresolved. CDR1 is SNHLY, CDR2 FYNNEI, per germline. The CDR3 covers 14 residues. Trimming stripped 3 bases from V and 3 bases from J, with 11 bases between.

V gene TRBV28 combines with J gene TRBJ1-2; TRBD1 is a possible D gene (6 bases). Germline lookup yields CDR1 MDHEN and CDR2 SYDVKM. CDR3 length: 15 amino acids. Trimming left V 8 bases short and J 5 bases short, with 21 bases between. CDR3 region: CASDTTRTVTYGYTF. CDR3 DNA: TGTGCCAGCGACACCACAAGGACAGTGACATATGGCTACACCTTC.

V is TRBV7-2 and J is TRBJ1-3; D is perhaps TRBD1 (5 bases). V was trimmed by 1 base and J by 0 bases, leaving 10 bases between them. The CDR3 length is 16 residues. Germline V lookup: CDR1 SGHTA, CDR2 FQGNSA. Written as DNA, the CDR3 is TGTGCCAGCAGCTTAGATCAGGGCCCCTCTGGAAACACCATATATTTT. Its protein product is CASSLDQGPSGNTIYF. The full variable domain, rest sourced from reference TRBV7-2 and TRBJ1-3, is GAGVSQSPSNKVTEKGKDVELRCDPISGHTALYWYRQSLGQGLEFLIYFQGNSAPDKSGLPSDRFSAERTGGSVSTLTIQRTQQEDSAVYLCASSLDQGPSGNTIYFGEGSWLTVV.

The V gene is TRBV5-1, the J gene TRBJ2-3, with 14 nucleotides matching TRBD2. The germline gives CDR1 SGHRS, CDR2 YFSETQ. V was clipped by 4 bases and J by 0 bases; unmatched bases: 4. The CDR3 is 17 amino acids. The CDR3 protein is CASSPRTSGGSTDTQYF. The CDR3 bases are TGCGCCAGCAGCCCCCGGACTAGCGGGGGGAGCACAGATACGCAGTATTTT.

The chain uses TRBV7-6 and TRBJ2-5, with 7 bases fitting TRBD2. V lost 5 bases and J lost 5; bases outside the gene matches: 11. Looked up from germline, CDR1 is SGHVS and CDR2 is FNYEAQ. CDR3 size: 15 residues. Here the CDR3 reads CASSTRGLEAETQYF. The CDR3 coding sequence is TGTGCCAGCAGCACCCGAGGACTAGAAGCCGAGACCCAGTACTTC.

The chain carries TRBV7-2 and TRBJ2-5; TRBD1 aligns across 9 bases. The J segment lost 3 bases and the V segment lost 5 bases, leaving 10 bases of the junction unmatched. Germline assignment: CDR1 SGHTA and CDR2 FQGNSA. The CDR3 runs 16 residues. The CDR3, as DNA: TGTGCCAGCAGCACCCAACGGGACAGGGTAAAAGAGACCCAGTACTTC. Its protein product is CASSTQRDRVKETQYF.

The chain employs TRBV27 and TRBJ1-1; 8 bases agree with TRBD1. The CDR3 runs to 16 residues. Germline V lookup: CDR1 MNHEY, CDR2 SMNVEV (reference sequence). Losses at the gene ends were 5 bases for V and 3 bases for J; bases not matched to a gene: 11. CDR3: CASSKLTGAGDTEAFF. DNA of the CDR3: TGTGCCAGCAGTAAACTGACAGGGGCAGGGGACACTGAAGCTTTCTTT.

V gene TRBV7-8 combines with J gene TRBJ1-1; 9 positions agree with TRBD1. The ends lost 1 base at V and 1 base at J; junction bases unmatched: 4. CDR3 length: 16 amino acids. Germline CDR1 is SGHVS and CDR2 is FQNEAQ. CDR3 region: CASSLGTGGQNTEAFF. CDR3 bases: TGTGCCAGCAGCTTAGGAACAGGGGGCCAGAACACTGAAGCTTTCTTT.

The chain links TRBV28 to TRBJ2-7; no clear D. V was pared by 11 bases and J by 7 bases, with 12 bases between. This CDR3 contains 10 residues. CDR1 is MDHEN and CDR2 is SYDVKM in the germline V gene. In DNA form, the CDR3 reads TGTGCCGCCGGGTCCCTAGAGCAGTACTTC. It is translated as CAAGSLEQYF.

The rearrangement links TRBV27 to TRBJ1-2, with 8 nucleotides matching TRBD1. V shed 4 bases and J 3 bases; nucleotides not matched to a gene: 7. Germline V CDR1 and CDR2: MNHEY, SMNVEV (reference sequence). CDR3 size: 15 residues. This chain's CDR3 is CASSSRQGRDYGYTF. The CDR3 bases are TGTGCCAGCAGTTCTCGACAGGGGAGGGACTATGGCTACACCTTC.

The CDR3: CASSSGTGNGQETQYF. CDR3 nucleotides: TGCGCCAGCAGCAGTGGGACAGGGAACGGACAAGAGACCCAGTACTTC. V gene TRBV5-1 combines with J gene TRBJ2-5; 9 bases are a match to TRBD1. The CDR3 has 16 residues. V lost 4 bases and J lost 2; bases outside the gene matches: 9. Germline CDR1 SGHRS, CDR2 YFSETQ.

The chain links TRBV9 to TRBJ1-1; 8 bases are shared with TRBD1. Trimming removed 3 bases from V and 6 bases from J; junction bases left unmatched: 7. Germline V CDR1 and CDR2: SGDLS, YYNGEE. This CDR3 is built from 14 residues. CDR3 bases: TGTGCCAGCAGCGCTTCAGGGGGCCGGGCTGAAGCTTTCTTT. Translating it yields CASSASGGRAEAFF.

V and J are TRBV28 and TRBJ2-7; 10 bases fit TRBD2. The CDR3 contains 15 residues. Germline V gives CDR1 MDHEN, CDR2 SYDVKM. The V and J ends lost 9 bases and 7 bases, in that order; junction bases with no gene match: 15. CDR3 nucleotides: TGTGCCAGTAGGAGTAGCCTAGCGGGAGAGGAAGAGCAGTACTTC. It is translated as CASRSSLAGEEEQYF.